This TCR beta chain comes out of a study of blood T cell repertoires in COVID-19. Sequencing was performed with immunoSEQ multiplex PCR; in TCRdb, only in-frame clones are kept and a portion is missing. The sample shows approximately 270,000 clones, approximately 85% of them seen only once. J lost 3 bases, V lost 4 bases, and 9 bases had no gene match. CDR3 length: 16 residues. From germline, CDR1 is SGHTS and CDR2 YDEGEE. The receptor comes from a human donor with COVID-19, enrolled during active disease. The donor label of this sample is uncertain. The chain links TRBV5-8 to TRBJ2-2, with 7 bases identical to TRBD2. Sequences were obtained from peripheral blood. The DNA for the CDR3 is TGTGCCAGCAGCCCCGGGACTAACCGGGACACCGGGGAGCTGTTTTTT. The encoded protein is CASSPGTNRDTGELFF.